These 2 T cell receptor beta chains were all obtained from the same sample, sequenced in a study of T cells in Graves' hyperthyroidism and ophthalmopathy. RNA transcripts gave rise to amplified TCR beta CDR3 regions. The HTBI primer set was used in a first-round RT-PCR of the TCR CDR3. TCRdb recomputed calls from the multiplex PCR reads with MiXCR, one row per CDR3 protein. The sample yields more than 600,000 distinct CDR3 sequences, about a sixth seen once. The specimen was blood. The receptor set was obtained from a young man with Graves' hyperthyroidism.

This clonotype came up a few times. This rearrangement joins TRBV12-5 to TRBJ1-2, with a possible D match to TRBD1 (6 bases). The CDR3 loop spans 15 amino acids. Germline assignment: CDR1 LGHNT and CDR2 FRNRAP. V lost 2 bases, J lost 2 bases, and 12 bases lay in between. CDR3 protein: CASGLRGAVNYGYTF. CDR3 bases: TGTGCTAGTGGTTTGCGGGGGGCGGTCAACTATGGCTACACCTTC.

CDR3 loop: CSVTVTPGELFF. In DNA, the CDR3 is TGCAGCGTTACGGTCACACCCGGGGAGCTGTTTTTT. The rearrangement joins TRBV29-1 to TRBJ2-2; D unclear. V was cut by 5 bases and J by 6 bases, with 10 bases left in between. Germline-derived CDR1 and CDR2 are SQVTM and ANQGSEA. CDR3 length: 12 residues.